Below are 29 T cell receptor beta chains sequenced from a single sample in a study of regulatory T cells in long-lasting Graves disease (dated by TCRdb to about 2021). Library generation was performed with multiplex PCR. Sequencing relied on an Illumina HiSeq 4000. CDR3 regions were amplified by Arm-PCR with iRepertoire HTBI primers to construct TCR beta libraries. The raw public data were reprocessed by TCRdb itself: fastp quality trimming at Q25, MiXCR clonotype calling, in-frame beta chains only. All rows with the same CDR3 protein become a single entry with the most common DNA and genes. This sample has 500,000 or so distinct CDR3 sequences in its table, and around 15% of those were observed once. The ten largest clones represent around 25% of the sample. The label giving this sample's time point can be read as: newly diagnosed GD, antithyroid drugs for less than 3 months. RNA was extracted from PBMCs in TRIzol for both TCR sequencing and RNA sequencing.

Another study also made use of these data, one on T cells in Graves' hyperthyroidism and ophthalmopathy.

Sequences were derived from peripheral blood mononuclear cells (PBMCs), sampled at new diagnosis, from a patient treated with antithyroid drugs. These TCRs come from a woman between 40 and 65 years old with Graves disease. Donor details come from another sample of the same person, matched by shared clones.

This clonotype was observed many times. The CDR3: CASSPRRQNQPQHF. CDR3 bases: TGTGCCAGCAGCCCACGGAGGCAAAATCAGCCCCAGCATTTT. This chain links TRBV11-3 with TRBJ1-5, with D hard to call. The CDR3 covers 14 residues. V was pared by 5 bases and J by 4 bases, with 12 bases between. The V gene's germline CDR1 is SGHNT and CDR2 YENEEA.

This clonotype was seen at least ten times. This chain joins TRBV5-5 and TRBJ2-5, with unresolved D. The CDR3 runs 14 residues. The germline V gene encodes CDR1 SGHKS and CDR2 YYEKEE (reference sequence). Trimming took 3 bases from V and 2 from J, leaving 11 bases between them. The CDR3 bases are TGTGCCAGCAGCTCCCGTCTCGGTCAAGAGACCCAGTACTTC. Amino acids: CASSSRLGQETQYF.

This clonotype came up many times. This sequence joins TRBV12-3 or TRBV12-4 and TRBJ2-7; D is ambiguous. The CDR3 contains 14 residues. V was clipped by 0 bases and J by 6 bases, with 12 bases between them. CDR3 amino acids: CASSLARSRSEQYF. Here the CDR3 DNA reads TGTGCCAGCAGTTTAGCACGGAGCCGCTCCGAGCAGTACTTC.

This clonotype was seen repeatedly, ten times or more. The chain is built from TRBV28 and TRBJ1-1; D might be TRBD1 (5 bases). CDR1 is MDHEN, CDR2 SYDVKM, per germline. V was pared by 6 bases and J by 0 bases, with 14 bases between. This CDR3 spans 15 amino acids. In nucleotides, the CDR3 is TGTGCCAGCAGGGGGGACGGTTCCATGAACACTGAAGCTTTCTTT. Protein sequence: CASRGDGSMNTEAFF.

The chain carries TRBV19 and TRBJ2-1, with TRBD1 matching 7 bases. Germline V gene sequence: CDR1 LNHDA, CDR2 SQIVND (reference sequence). The CDR3 length is 13 residues. Trimming removed 5 bases from V and 4 bases from J; junction bases left unmatched: 2. CDR3 sequence (DNA): TGTGCCAGTAGTGGGACAGTTTACAATGAGCAGTTCTTC. It codes for CASSGTVYNEQFF.

This clonotype was counted at least ten times. The junction shows a germline mismatch at one end, possibly a read error. The rearrangement joins TRBV5-1 to TRBJ1-1, with 12 bases identical to TRBD1. Germline CDR1 and CDR2: SGHRS and YFSETQ. The CDR3 has 17 amino acids. This CDR3 is CASSYGTGGALNTEAFF. In nucleotides, the CDR3 is TGTGCCAGCAGTTACGGGACAGGGGGCGCGCTGAACACTGAAGCTTTCTTT.

With respect to this clonotype: A clone one base away is much larger, so this may be a read error. The rearrangement uses TRBV20-1 and TRBJ2-3; D might be TRBD1 (5 bases). The ends were cut back, 5 bases at V and 2 bases at J, with 8 bases in the middle. The CDR3 length is 12 residues. Germline lookup yields CDR1 DFQATT and CDR2 SNEGSKA (reference sequence). The CDR3 DNA sequence: TGCAGTGCTGGGGCAACCACAGATACGCAGTATTTT. Translation: CSAGATTDTQYF.

In this sample, this clonotype turned up a few times. In DNA form, the CDR3 reads TGTGCCAGCAGCGACAGGGCTGGTGAAGCTTTCTTT. Translation gives CASSDRAGEAFF. The rearrangement joins TRBV2 to TRBJ1-1; 7 bases map to TRBD1. V was pared by 6 bases and J by 7 bases, with 5 bases of the junction left unmatched. The CDR3 contains 12 residues. Per germline, CDR1 SNHLY and CDR2 FYNNEI.

This clonotype has more than one count but fewer than ten. V is TRBV25-1 and J is TRBJ1-4; 11 nucleotides line up with TRBD1. With 4 bases clipped from V and 7 bases from J, the junction kept 8 bases outside the gene matches. Germline CDR1 is MGHDK and CDR2 is SYGVNS. This CDR3 has 16 amino acids. CDR3 protein: CASSGPGTGGFEKLFF. CDR3 sequence (DNA): TGTGCCAGCAGTGGACCCGGGACAGGGGGTTTTGAAAAACTGTTTTTT.

Here the CDR3 reads CASSFLGGRTDTQYF. As DNA, the CDR3 is TGTGCCAGCAGTTTCCTGGGAGGGAGGACAGATACGCAGTATTTT. V usage is TRBV6-5 and J usage is TRBJ2-3; 7 bases align to TRBD2. J gave up 3 bases and V 4 bases, and 7 bases lay outside the gene matches. Germline CDR1 is MNHEY and CDR2 is SVGAGI. This CDR3 spans 15 amino acids.

This clonotype came up many times. V usage is TRBV27 and J usage is TRBJ2-1; 8 nucleotides agree with TRBD2. Per the germline V gene, CDR1 is MNHEY and CDR2 is SMNVEV (reference sequence). The ends lost 5 bases at V and 4 bases at J; junction bases unmatched: 4. There are 14 residues in the CDR3. The CDR3, as DNA: TGTGCCAGCAGTCGTGTAGCGGGGTACAATGAGCAGTTCTTC. Protein sequence: CASSRVAGYNEQFF.

This clonotype showed up many times. V and J are TRBV2 and TRBJ2-1; possibly TRBD1 for D (6 bases). V was trimmed by 8 bases and J by 1 base, leaving 15 bases between them. The CDR3 sequence is 15 residues long. Germline lookup yields CDR1 SNHLY and CDR2 FYNNEI. CDR3 nucleotides: TGTGCCAGCCAATCTACAGGGATTTCCTACAATGAGCAGTTCTTC. Translated: CASQSTGISYNEQFF.

V and J are TRBV6-2 or TRBV6-3 and TRBJ2-7, with 7 positions matching TRBD1. V lost 7 bases and J lost 5; bases outside the gene matches: 11. Per the germline V gene, CDR1 is MNHEY and CDR2 is SVGEGT. This CDR3 comprises 14 residues. The CDR3 DNA is TGTGCCAGCACCCCTAGTCCCAGGGGGAACGAGCAGTACTTC. Amino acids: CASTPSPRGNEQYF.

Ten or more counts support this clonotype. The chain recombines TRBV5-5 with TRBJ2-1, with TRBD1 matching 7 bases. CDR1 and CDR2 (germline): SGHKS, YYEKEE (reference sequence). The length of the CDR3 is 19 residues. Germline trimming cut 2 bases from V and 0 bases from J; bases unmatched to any gene: 14. CDR3 DNA sequence: TGTGCCAGCAGCTTCGGACAGGATAGAGGGTCCGTCTCCTACAATGAGCAGTTCTTC. Its translation: CASSFGQDRGSVSYNEQFF.

This clonotype was recorded many times. The chain employs TRBV5-6 and TRBJ2-7; D remains ambiguous. V was trimmed by 4 bases and J by 2 bases, leaving 13 bases between them. CDR3 size: 14 residues. Per the germline V gene, CDR1 is SGHDT and CDR2 is YYEEEE. CDR3 loop: CASSINDPPYEQYF. CDR3 nucleotide sequence: TGTGCCAGCAGCATCAACGATCCGCCCTACGAGCAGTACTTC.

This clonotype was counted a few times. In DNA, the CDR3 is TGTGCCAGCATCCCTGTATGGGTAACTAGCGGGGGTTGGAATGAGCAGTTCTTC. Translation: CASIPVWVTSGGWNEQFF. The chain carries TRBV2 and TRBJ2-1, with 11 bases identical to TRBD2. CDR1 and CDR2 from the germline V gene are SNHLY and FYNNEI. CDR3 length: 18 amino acids. Losses at the gene ends were 7 bases for V and 7 bases for J; bases not matched to a gene: 18.

This clonotype was counted at least ten times. The J gene is TRBJ2-1, the V gene TRBV2; D uncertain. The CDR3 is made up of 15 amino acids. Per the germline V gene, CDR1 is SNHLY and CDR2 is FYNNEI. V lost 0 bases and J lost 9, with 15 bases in between. The CDR3 here is CASSEAGRVNVEQFF. The CDR3 DNA reads TGTGCCAGCAGTGAAGCTGGACGGGTTAACGTTGAGCAGTTCTTC.

This clonotype was counted a few times. V usage is TRBV27 and J usage is TRBJ1-5, with D maybe TRBD1 (5 bases). CDR3 length: 17 residues. The V end was cut by 5 bases, the J end by 1 base, with 18 bases between. Germline V lookup: CDR1 MNHEY, CDR2 SMNVEV (reference sequence). CDR3 amino acids: CASSLNGGGISNQPQHF. The DNA of the CDR3 is TGTGCCAGCAGTCTCAACGGCGGGGGGATCAGCAATCAGCCCCAGCATTTT.

This clonotype was seen repeatedly, ten times or more. V gene TRBV28 combines with J gene TRBJ1-4, with D possibly TRBD1 on 5 matching bases. V was cut by 8 bases and J by 7 bases, with 14 bases left in between. Germline loops: CDR1 MDHEN, CDR2 SYDVKM. The CDR3 runs to 13 residues. CDR3 sequence (DNA): TGTGCCAGCCATCGACAGATGGCTGAAAAACTGTTTTTT. Translating it yields CASHRQMAEKLFF.

This clonotype has just a few counts. The gene calls are TRBV30 and TRBJ1-2, with 8 bases that match TRBD1. V trimming: 2 bases; J trimming: 5 bases; junction bases outside the gene matches: 1. The CDR3 has 12 residues. Germline V CDR1 and CDR2: GTSNPN, SVGIG (reference sequence). CDR3 protein: CAWSTGGYGYTF. CDR3 sequence (DNA): TGTGCCTGGAGTACAGGGGGGTATGGCTACACCTTC.

In its sample, this clonotype was seen once. This sequence may be a read error, since a much larger clone differs from it by one base. CDR3 bases: TGTACCAGCTCCCAACTAGCGCGCGAGCAGTACTTC. It codes for CTSSQLAREQYF. The chain couples TRBV28 to TRBJ2-7; 7 bases line up with TRBD2. CDR1 is MDHEN and CDR2 is SYDVKM in the germline V gene. The CDR3 runs 12 residues.

This chain links TRBV5-5 with TRBJ2-7, with D perhaps TRBD1 or TRBD2 (6 bases each). V dropped 3 bases and J dropped 7 bases, with 17 bases sitting between them. The germline CDR1 and CDR2 sequences are SGHKS and YYEKEE (reference sequence). This CDR3 comprises 14 residues. CDR3 loop: CASSWVGGRKEQYF. DNA for the CDR3: TGTGCCAGCAGCTGGGTGGGGGGCAGGAAAGAGCAGTACTTC.

With regard to this clonotype: This sequence may be a read error, since a much larger clone differs from it by one base. The chain is built from TRBV20-1 and TRBJ1-5; tentatively, D is TRBD1 (5 bases). The germline V and J ends were trimmed by 7 bases and 3 bases, with 13 bases remaining between them. Germline V gene lookup returns CDR1 DFQATT and CDR2 SNEGSKA (reference sequence). CDR3 length: 13 residues. The CDR3 sequence is CSVLGHTNQPQHF. CDR3 nucleotides: TGCAGTGTCTTAGGACATACCAATCAGCCCCAGCATTTT.

This clonotype showed up many times. The V call is TRBV28, the J call TRBJ2-7, with D tentatively TRBD1 (6 bases). Trimming cost V 5 bases and J 2 bases, with 7 bases left between them. Germline loops: CDR1 MDHEN, CDR2 SYDVKM. CDR3 length: 12 residues. CDR3 bases: TGTGCCAGCAGTCGGGACACCTACGAGCAGTACTTC. Its translation: CASSRDTYEQYF.

At least ten counts were recorded for this clonotype. The chain combines TRBV12-3 or TRBV12-4 with TRBJ2-1; D ambiguous. The CDR3 has 12 amino acids. The V gene lost 6 bases and the J gene lost 3 bases, with 6 bases spanning the gap. The CDR3, as DNA: TGTGCCAGCAGCTCTTACTACAATGAGCAGTTCTTC. This codes for CASSSYYNEQFF.

A few counts support this clonotype. V gene TRBV10-2 combines with J gene TRBJ2-7; D not certain. Germline V lookup: CDR1 WSHSY, CDR2 SAAADI. Trimming took off 0 bases at V and 1 base at J, with 7 bases between the two ends. The CDR3 totals 14 residues. Written as DNA, the CDR3 is TGCGCCAGCAGTGAGTCTGGCCGATCCTACGAGCAGTACTTC. Encoded protein: CASSESGRSYEQYF.

Of note for this clonotype: One junction end does not reproduce the germline sequence, and a read error may be involved. The chain links TRBV6-1 to TRBJ2-3; 8 positions agree with TRBD1. The CDR3 length is 17 residues. CDR1 and CDR2 (germline): MNHNS, SASEGT. The CDR3 DNA sequence: TGTGCCAGCAGTGAAGATAGACAGGGGTTTGTGACAGATACGCTGTATTTT. This sequence encodes CASSEDRQGFVTDTLYF.

The sample holds a few counts of this clonotype. The chain combines TRBV6-1 with TRBJ1-2, with D uncertain. CDR3 length equals 11 residues. Trimming cost V 7 bases and J 2 bases, with 5 bases left between them. CDR1 is MNHNS, CDR2 SASEGT, per germline. This CDR3 reads CASKRNYGYTF. CDR3 DNA sequence: TGTGCCAGCAAAAGAAACTATGGCTACACCTTC.

The V and J genes are TRBV27 and TRBJ2-7; D remains ambiguous. This CDR3 comprises 13 residues. The V end lost 3 bases, the J end lost 1 base, and 7 bases lay between the germline ends. CDR1 and CDR2 (germline): MNHEY, SMNVEV (reference sequence). The CDR3 loop reads CASSFEKSYEQYF. The CDR3 region has the DNA TGTGCCAGCAGTTTTGAGAAATCCTACGAGCAGTACTTC.